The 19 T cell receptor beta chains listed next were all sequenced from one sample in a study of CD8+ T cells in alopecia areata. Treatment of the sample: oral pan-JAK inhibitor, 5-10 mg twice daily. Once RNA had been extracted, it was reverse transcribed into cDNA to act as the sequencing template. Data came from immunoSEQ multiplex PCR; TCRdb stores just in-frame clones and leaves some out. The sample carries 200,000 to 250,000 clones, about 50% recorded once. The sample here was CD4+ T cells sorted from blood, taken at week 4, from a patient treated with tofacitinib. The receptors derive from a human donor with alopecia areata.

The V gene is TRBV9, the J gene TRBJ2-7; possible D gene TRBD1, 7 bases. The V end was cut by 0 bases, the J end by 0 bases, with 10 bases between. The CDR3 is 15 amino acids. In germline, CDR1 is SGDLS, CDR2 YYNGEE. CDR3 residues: CASSVAGGNSYEQYF. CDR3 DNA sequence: TGTGCCAGCAGCGTAGCAGGGGGGAACTCCTACGAGCAGTACTTC.

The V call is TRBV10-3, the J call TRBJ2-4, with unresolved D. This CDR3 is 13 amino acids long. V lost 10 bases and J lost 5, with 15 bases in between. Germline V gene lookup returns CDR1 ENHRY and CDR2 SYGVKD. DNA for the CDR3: TGTGCCACCTCGGGCCATGTCGAAAACATTCAGTACTTC. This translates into CATSGHVENIQYF.

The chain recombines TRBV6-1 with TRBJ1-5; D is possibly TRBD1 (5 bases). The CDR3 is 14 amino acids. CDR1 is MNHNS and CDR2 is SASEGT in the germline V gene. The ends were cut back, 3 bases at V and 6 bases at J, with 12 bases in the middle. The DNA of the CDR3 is TGTGCCAGCAGTGATCGGGCAGGGATTCAGCCCCAGCATTTT. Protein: CASSDRAGIQPQHF.

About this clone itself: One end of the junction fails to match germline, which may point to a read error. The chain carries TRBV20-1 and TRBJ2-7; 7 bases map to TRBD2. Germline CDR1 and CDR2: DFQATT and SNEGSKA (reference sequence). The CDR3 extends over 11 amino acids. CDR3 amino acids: CSASLGTTADF. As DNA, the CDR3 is TGCAGTGCTAGCCTAGGGACTACGGCAGACTTC.

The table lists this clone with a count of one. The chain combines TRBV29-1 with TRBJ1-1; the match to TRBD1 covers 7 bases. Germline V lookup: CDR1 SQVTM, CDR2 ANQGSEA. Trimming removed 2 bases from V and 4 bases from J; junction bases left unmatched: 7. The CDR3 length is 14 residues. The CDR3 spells CSVEKTGFSTEAFF. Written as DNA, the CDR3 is TGCAGCGTTGAAAAGACAGGGTTCAGCACTGAAGCTTTCTTT. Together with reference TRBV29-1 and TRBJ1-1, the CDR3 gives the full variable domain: SAVISQKPSRDICQRGTSLTIQCQVDSQVTMMFWYRQQPGQSLTLIATANQGSEATYESGFVIDKFPISRPNLTFSTLTVSNMSPEDSSIYLCSVEKTGFSTEAFFGQGTRLTVV.

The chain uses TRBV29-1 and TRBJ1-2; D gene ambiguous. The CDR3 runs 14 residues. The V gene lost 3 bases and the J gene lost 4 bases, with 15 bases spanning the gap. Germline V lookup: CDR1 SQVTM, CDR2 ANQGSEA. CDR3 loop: CSVEPGTGGYGYTF. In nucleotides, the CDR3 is TGCAGCGTTGAGCCCGGAACCGGTGGCTATGGCTACACCTTC.

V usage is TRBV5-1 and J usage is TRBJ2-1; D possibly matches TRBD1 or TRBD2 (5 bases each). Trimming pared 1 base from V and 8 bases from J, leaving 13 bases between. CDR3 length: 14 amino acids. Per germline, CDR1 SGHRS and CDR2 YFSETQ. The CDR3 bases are TGCGCCAGCAGCTTGTCAGGGAGCCATGATGAGCAGTTCTTC. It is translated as CASSLSGSHDEQFF.

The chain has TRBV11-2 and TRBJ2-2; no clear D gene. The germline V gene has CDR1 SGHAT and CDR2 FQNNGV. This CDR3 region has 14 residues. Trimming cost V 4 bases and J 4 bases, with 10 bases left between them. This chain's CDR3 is CASSSQMGTGELFF. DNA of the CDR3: TGTGCCAGCAGCTCCCAGATGGGCACCGGGGAGCTGTTTTTT.

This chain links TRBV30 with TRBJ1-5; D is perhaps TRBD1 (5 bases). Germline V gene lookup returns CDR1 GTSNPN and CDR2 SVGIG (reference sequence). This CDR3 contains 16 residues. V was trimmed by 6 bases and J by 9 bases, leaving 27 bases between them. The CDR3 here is CACNTGEMAGARPQHF. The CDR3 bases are TGTGCCTGTAACACGGGGGAGATGGCTGGAGCCAGGCCCCAGCATTTT.

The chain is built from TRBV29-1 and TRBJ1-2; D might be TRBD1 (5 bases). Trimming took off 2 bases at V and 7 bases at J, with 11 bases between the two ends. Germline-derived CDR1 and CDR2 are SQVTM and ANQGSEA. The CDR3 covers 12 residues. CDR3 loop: CSVERARAGYTF. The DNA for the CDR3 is TGCAGCGTTGAAAGGGCCAGGGCTGGCTACACCTTC. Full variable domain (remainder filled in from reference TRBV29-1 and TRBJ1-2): SAVISQKPSRDICQRGTSLTIQCQVDSQVTMMFWYRQQPGQSLTLIATANQGSEATYESGFVIDKFPISRPNLTFSTLTVSNMSPEDSSIYLCSVERARAGYTFGSGTRLTVV.

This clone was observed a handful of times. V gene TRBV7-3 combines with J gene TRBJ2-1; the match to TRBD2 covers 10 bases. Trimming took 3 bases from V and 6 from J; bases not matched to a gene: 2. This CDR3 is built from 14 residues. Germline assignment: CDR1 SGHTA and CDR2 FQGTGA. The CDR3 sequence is CASSFSGGLNEQFF. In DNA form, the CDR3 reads TGTGCCAGCAGCTTTAGCGGGGGGCTCAATGAGCAGTTCTTC. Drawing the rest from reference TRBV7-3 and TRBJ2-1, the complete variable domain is GAGVSQTPSNKVTEKGKYVELRCDPISGHTALYWYRQSLGQGPEFLIYFQGTGAADDSGLPNDRFFAVRPEGSVSTLKIQRTERGDSAVYLCASSFSGGLNEQFFGPGTRLTVL.

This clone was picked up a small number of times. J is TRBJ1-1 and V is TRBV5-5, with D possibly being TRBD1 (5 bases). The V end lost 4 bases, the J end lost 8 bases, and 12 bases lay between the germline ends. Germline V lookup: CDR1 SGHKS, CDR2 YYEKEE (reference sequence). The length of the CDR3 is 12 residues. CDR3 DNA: TGTGCCAGCAGCAGAGGGACTGGAGAAGCTTTCTTT. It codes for CASSRGTGEAFF. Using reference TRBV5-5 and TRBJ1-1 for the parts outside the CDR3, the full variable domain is DAGVTQSPTHLIKTRGQQVTLRCSPISGHKSVSWYQQVLGQGPQFIFQYYEKEERGRGNFPDRFSARQFPNYSSELNVNALLLGDSALYLCASSRGTGEAFFGQGTRLTVV.

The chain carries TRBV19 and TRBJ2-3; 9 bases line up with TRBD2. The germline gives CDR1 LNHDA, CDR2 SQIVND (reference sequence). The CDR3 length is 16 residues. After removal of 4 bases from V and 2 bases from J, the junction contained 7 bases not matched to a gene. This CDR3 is CASSRGASGITDTQYF. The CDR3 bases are TGTGCCAGTAGTAGAGGGGCTAGCGGGATCACAGATACGCAGTATTTT.

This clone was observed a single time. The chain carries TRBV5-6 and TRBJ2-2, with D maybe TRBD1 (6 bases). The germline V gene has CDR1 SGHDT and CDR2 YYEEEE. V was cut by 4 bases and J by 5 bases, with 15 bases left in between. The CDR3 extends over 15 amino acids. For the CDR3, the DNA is TGTGCCAGCAGCAAACCTTTGGGGGCTACCGGGGAGCTGTTTTTT. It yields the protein CASSKPLGATGELFF.

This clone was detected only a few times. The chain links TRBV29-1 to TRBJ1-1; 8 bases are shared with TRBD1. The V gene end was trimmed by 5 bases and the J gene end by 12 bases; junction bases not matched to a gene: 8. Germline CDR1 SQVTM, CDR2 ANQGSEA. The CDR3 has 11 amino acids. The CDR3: CSVSGTGTTFF. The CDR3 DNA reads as TGCAGCGTTTCCGGGACAGGTACGACTTTCTTT.

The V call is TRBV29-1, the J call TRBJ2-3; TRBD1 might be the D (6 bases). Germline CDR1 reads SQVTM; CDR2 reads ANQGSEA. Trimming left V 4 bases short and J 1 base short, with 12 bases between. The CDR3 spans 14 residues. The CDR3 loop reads CSVVRGLGTDTQYF. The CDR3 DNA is TGCAGCGTTGTCAGGGGTCTAGGCACAGATACGCAGTATTTT.

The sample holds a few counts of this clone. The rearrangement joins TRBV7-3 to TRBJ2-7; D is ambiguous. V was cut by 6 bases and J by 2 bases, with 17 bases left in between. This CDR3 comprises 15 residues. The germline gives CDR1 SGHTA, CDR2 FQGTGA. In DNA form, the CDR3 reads TGTGCCAGCAGTCGCTTTTCTGATGGACCCTACGAGCAGTACTTC. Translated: CASSRFSDGPYEQYF.

For the CDR3, the DNA is TGCAGCGCCCCAAGGGGGTCTCCCTCGGATTCACCCCTCCACTTT. Translation gives CSAPRGSPSDSPLHF. This chain connects TRBV29-1 to TRBJ1-6; D possibly corresponds to TRBD1 (6 bases). The CDR3 contains 15 residues. CDR1 and CDR2 (germline): SQVTM, ANQGSEA. The ends were cut back, 7 bases at V and 8 bases at J, with 21 bases in the middle.

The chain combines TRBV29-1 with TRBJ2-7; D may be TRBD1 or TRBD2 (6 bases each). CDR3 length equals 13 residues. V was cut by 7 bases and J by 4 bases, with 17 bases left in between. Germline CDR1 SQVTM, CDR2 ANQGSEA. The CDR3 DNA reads TGCAGCGCCGGTGTGGGGGGCCGGTACGAGCAGTACTTC. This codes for CSAGVGGRYEQYF.